This T cell receptor beta chain was documented in a study of OX40 agonist ivuxolimab in advanced cancers. In the study overall: There were three patients with partial responses, one having hepatocellular carcinoma and two cutaneous melanoma. Study results and limitations: On average, a greater number of expanded clones characterised CD8+ T cells relative to CD4+.

As to this clone: The antigen is unknown.

TCRdb's table, derived via immunoSEQ multiplex PCR, lists solely in-frame clones and lacks some. The repertoire includes tens of thousands of clones, around nine tenths of them detected once, and about 0.61% sits in the top ten. CDR1 and CDR2 from the germline V gene are SGHNT and YYREEE (reference sequence). This CDR3 is built from 17 residues. The ends were cut back, 1 base at V and 5 bases at J, with 21 bases in the middle. It was autoimmune disease history or systemic immunosuppression that excluded patients. The clonotype was recovered from an adult with an advanced solid tumor such as melanoma, head and neck, liver or kidney cancer. The starting material was CD4+ or CD8+ T cells sorted from blood, obtained in a trial of the OX40 agonist ivuxolimab. The chain carries TRBV5-4 and TRBJ1-1, with D tentatively TRBD1 (5 bases). CDR3 amino acids: CASSLTPAGRVGTEAFF. CDR3 DNA: TGTGCCAGCAGCTTGACCCCAGCAGGGAGGGTGGGGACTGAAGCTTTCTTT.